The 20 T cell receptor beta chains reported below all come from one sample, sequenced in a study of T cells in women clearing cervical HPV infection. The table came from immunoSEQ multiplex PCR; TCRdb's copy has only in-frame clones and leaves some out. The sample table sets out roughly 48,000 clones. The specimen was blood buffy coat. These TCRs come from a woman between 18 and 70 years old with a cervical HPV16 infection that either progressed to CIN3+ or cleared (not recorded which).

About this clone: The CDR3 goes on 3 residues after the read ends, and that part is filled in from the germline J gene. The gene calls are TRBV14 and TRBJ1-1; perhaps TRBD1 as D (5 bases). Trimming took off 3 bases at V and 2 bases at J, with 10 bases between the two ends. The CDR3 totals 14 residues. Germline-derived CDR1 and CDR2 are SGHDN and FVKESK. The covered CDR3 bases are TGTGCCAGCAGCCACCGAGGGGCTAACACTGAA. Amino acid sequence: CASSHRGANTE. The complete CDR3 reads CASSHRGANTEAFF.

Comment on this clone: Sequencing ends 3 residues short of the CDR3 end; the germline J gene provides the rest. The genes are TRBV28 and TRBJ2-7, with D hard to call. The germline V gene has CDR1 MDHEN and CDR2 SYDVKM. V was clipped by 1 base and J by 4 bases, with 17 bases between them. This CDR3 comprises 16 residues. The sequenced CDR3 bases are TGTGCCAGCAGTTTATCAATGACTTCTTCGGGTTACGAG. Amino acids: CASSLSMTSSGYE. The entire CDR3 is CASSLSMTSSGYEQYF. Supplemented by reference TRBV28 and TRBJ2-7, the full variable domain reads DVKVTQSSRYLVKRTGEKVFLECVQDMDHENMFWYRQDPGLGLRLIYFSYDVKMKEKGDIPEGYSVSREKKERFSLILESASTNQTSMYLCASSLSMTSSGYEQYFGPGTRLTVT.

CDR3 residues: CASSSQGSSYNEQFF. CDR3 bases read: TGCGCCAGCAGCTCCCAGGGGAGCTCCTACAATGAG. The chain links TRBV5-1 to TRBJ2-1, with D perhaps TRBD1 (6 bases). The read terminates 3 residues before the CDR3 end, so the remaining end is supplied by the germline J gene. The CDR3 extends over 15 amino acids. V lost 3 bases and J 0 bases, leaving 10 bases between the germline ends. CDR1 is SGHRS and CDR2 is YFSETQ in the germline V gene.

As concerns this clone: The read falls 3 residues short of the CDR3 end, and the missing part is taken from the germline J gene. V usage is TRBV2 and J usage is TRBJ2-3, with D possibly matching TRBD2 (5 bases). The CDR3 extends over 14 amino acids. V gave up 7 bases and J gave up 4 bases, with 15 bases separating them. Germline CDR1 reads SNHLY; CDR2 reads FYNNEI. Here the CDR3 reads CASIRRSSPDTQYF. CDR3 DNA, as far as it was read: TGTGCCAGCATTAGACGGTCTAGCCCAGATACG.

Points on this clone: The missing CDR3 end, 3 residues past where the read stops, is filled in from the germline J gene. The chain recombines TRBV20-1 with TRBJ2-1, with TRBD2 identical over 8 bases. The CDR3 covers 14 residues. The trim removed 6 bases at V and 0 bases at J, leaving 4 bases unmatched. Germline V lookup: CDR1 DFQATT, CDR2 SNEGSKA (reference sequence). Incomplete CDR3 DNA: TGCAGTGCCCTGACTAGCGCCTCCTACAATGAG. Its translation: CSALTSASYNE. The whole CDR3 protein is CSALTSASYNEQFF.

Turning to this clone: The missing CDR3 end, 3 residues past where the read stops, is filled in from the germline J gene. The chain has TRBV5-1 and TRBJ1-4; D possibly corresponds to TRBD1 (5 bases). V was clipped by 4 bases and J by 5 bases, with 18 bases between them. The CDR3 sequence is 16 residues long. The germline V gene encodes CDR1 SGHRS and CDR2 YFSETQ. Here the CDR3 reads CASSTYSQGPNEKLFF. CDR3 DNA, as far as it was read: TGCGCCAGCAGCACGTACAGTCAGGGCCCCAATGAAAAA.

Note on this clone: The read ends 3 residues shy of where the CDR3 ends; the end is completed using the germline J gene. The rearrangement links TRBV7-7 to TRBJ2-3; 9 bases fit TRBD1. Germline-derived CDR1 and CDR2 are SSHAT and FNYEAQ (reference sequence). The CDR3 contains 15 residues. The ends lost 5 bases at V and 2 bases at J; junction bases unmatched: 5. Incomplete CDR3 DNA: TGTGCCAGCAGCACCGGGACAGGGCCCACAGATACG. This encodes CASSTGTGPTDT. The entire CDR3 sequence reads CASSTGTGPTDTQYF.

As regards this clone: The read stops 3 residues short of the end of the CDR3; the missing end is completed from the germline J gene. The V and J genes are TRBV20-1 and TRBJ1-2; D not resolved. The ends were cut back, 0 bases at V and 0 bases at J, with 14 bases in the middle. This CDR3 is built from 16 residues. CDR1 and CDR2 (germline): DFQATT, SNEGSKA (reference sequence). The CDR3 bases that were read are TGCAGTGCTAGAGACCTTCTTCCAGATCCTAACTATGGC. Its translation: CSARDLLPDPNYG. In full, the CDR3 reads CSARDLLPDPNYGYTF.

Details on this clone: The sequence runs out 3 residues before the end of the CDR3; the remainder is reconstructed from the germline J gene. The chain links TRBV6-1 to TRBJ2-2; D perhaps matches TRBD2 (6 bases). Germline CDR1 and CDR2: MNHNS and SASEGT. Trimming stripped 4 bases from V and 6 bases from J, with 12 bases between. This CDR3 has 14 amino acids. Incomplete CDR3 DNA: TGTGCCAGCAGTGGGGACTTTCTCGCCGGGGAG. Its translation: CASSGDFLAGE. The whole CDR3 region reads CASSGDFLAGELFF.

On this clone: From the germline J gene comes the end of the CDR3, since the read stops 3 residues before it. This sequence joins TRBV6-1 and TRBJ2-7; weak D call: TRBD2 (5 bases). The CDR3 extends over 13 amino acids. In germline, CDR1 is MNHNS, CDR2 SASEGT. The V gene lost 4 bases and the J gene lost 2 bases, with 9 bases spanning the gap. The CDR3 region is CASSATRAYEQYF. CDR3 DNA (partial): TGTGCCAGCAGTGCGACGAGGGCCTACGAG.

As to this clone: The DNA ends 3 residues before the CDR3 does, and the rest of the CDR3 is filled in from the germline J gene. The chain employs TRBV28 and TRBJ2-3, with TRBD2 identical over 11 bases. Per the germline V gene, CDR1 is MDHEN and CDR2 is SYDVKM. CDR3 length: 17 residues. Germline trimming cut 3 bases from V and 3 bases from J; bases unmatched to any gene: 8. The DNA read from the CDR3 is TGTGCCAGCAGTTTTGGCATGAGGACTAGCGGGACAGATACG. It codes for CASSFGMRTSGTDT. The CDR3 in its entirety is CASSFGMRTSGTDTQYF.

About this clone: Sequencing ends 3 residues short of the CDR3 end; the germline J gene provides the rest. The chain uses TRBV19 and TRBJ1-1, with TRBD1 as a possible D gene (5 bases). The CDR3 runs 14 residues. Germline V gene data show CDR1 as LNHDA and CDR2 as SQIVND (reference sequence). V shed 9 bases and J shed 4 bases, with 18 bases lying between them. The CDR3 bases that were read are TGTGCCAGCACCATCCGGGGGTCGGGCACTGAA. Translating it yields CASTIRGSGTE. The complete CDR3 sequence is CASTIRGSGTEAFF.

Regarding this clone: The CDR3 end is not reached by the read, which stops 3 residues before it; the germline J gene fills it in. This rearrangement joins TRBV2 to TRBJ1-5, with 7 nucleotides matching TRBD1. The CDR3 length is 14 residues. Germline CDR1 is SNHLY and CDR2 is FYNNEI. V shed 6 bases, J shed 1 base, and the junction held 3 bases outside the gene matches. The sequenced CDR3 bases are TGTGCCAGCAGAGGGGGCCAGAGCAATCAGCCC. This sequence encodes CASRGGQSNQP. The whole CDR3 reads CASRGGQSNQPQHF.

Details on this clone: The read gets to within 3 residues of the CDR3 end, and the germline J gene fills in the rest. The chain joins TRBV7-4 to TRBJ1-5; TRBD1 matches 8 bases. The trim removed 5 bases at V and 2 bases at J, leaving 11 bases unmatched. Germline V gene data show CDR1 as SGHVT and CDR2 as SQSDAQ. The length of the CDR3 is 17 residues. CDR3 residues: CASSPLRDRTGNQPQHF. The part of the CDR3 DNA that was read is TGTGCCAGCAGCCCACTACGGGACAGGACCGGCAATCAGCCC. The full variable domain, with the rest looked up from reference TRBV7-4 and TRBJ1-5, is GAGVSQSPRYKVAKRGRDVALRCDSISGHVTLYWYRQTLGQGSEVLTYSQSDAQRDKSGRPSGRFSAERPERSVSTLKIQRTEQGDSAVYLCASSPLRDRTGNQPQHFGDGTRLSIL.

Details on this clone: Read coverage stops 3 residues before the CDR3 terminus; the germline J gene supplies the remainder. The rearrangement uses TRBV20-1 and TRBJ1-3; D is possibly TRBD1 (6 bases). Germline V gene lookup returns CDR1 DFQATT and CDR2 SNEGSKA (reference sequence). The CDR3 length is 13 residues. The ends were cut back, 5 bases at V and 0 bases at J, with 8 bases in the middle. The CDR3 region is CSAWDTSGNTIYF. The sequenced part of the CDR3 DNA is TGCAGTGCTTGGGACACCTCTGGAAACACC.

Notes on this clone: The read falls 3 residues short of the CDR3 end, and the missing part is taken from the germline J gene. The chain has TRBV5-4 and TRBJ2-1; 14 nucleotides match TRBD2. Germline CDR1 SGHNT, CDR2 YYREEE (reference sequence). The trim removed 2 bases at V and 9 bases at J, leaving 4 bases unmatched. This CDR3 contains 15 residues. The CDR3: CASSFGTSGSFEQFF. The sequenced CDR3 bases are TGTGCCAGCAGCTTTGGGACTAGCGGGAGCTTTGAG. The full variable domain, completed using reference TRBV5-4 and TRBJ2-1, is ETGVTQSPTHLIKTRGQQVTLRCSSQSGHNTVSWYQQALGQGPQFIFQYYREEENGRGNFPPRFSGLQFPNYSSELNVNALELDDSALYLCASSFGTSGSFEQFFGPGTRLTVL.

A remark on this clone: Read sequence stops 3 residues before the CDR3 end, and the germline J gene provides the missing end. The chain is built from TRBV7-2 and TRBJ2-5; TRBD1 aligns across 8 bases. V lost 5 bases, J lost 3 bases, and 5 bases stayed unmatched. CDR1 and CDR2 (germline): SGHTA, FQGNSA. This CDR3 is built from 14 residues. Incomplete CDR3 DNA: TGTGCCAGCAGCCAGGGACAGGAAAAAGAGACC. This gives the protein CASSQGQEKET. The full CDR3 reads CASSQGQEKETQYF.

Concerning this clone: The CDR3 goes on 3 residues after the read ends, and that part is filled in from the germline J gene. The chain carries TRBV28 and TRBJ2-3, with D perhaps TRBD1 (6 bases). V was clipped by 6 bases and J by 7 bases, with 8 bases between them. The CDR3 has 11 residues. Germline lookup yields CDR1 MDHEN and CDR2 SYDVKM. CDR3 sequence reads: CASRGGYTQYF. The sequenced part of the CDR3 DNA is TGTGCCAGCAGAGGGGGTTATACG.

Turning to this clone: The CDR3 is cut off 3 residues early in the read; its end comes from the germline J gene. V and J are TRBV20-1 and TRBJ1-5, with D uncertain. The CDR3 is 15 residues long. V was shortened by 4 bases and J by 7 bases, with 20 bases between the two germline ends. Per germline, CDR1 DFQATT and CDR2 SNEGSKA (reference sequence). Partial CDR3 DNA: TGCAGTGCTATCGAGGTCCCCTTTGTTGGCCAGCCC. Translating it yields CSAIEVPFVGQP. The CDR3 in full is CSAIEVPFVGQPQHF.

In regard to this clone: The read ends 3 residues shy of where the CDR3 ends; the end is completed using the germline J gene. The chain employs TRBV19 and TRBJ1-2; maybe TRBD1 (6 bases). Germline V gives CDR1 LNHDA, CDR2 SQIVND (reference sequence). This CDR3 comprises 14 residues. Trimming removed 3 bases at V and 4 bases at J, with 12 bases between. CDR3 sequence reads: CASSIPTGLYGYTF. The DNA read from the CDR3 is TGTGCCAGTAGTATCCCGACAGGACTCTATGGC.